This entry lists 15 T cell receptor beta chains sequenced from one sample in a study of cytomegalovirus exposure and HLA in healthy donors. 60 Vbeta and 13 Jbeta primers were used in PCR. Clones were sequenced by immunoSEQ multiplex PCR, and TCRdb holds only the in-frame ones, with some missing. This sample has around 99,000 clones, with 73% found just once. The material sequenced was PBMCs. The receptors originated from a man in his forties in good health and CMV-seronegative.

The chain uses TRBV4-3 and TRBJ2-3; D gene uncertain. The CDR3 length is 13 residues. Germline V gene sequence: CDR1 LGHNA, CDR2 YSLEER. V lost 1 base and J lost 5, with 7 bases in between. CDR3 sequence (DNA): TGCGCCAGCAGCCAAGTCTCCCGAGATACGCAGTATTTT. Translating gives CASSQVSRDTQYF.

Concerning this clone: One end of the junction is discordant with germline, which a read error may explain. V and J are TRBV4-1 and TRBJ2-7; 10 bases agree with TRBD1. Germline CDR1 is MGHRA and CDR2 is YSYEKL. The CDR3 is made up of 15 amino acids. CDR3 sequence reads: CTSSQTGTGAYEQYF. CDR3 in DNA: TGCACCAGCAGCCAAACCGGGACAGGGGCCTACGAGCAGTACTTC.

This CDR3 is CASSPDRGMSYEQYF. For the CDR3, the DNA is TGCGCCAGCAGCCCGGACAGGGGGATGTCCTACGAGCAGTACTTC. V gene TRBV4-3 combines with J gene TRBJ2-7, with 10 bases aligning to TRBD1. The V segment lost 4 bases and the J segment 1 base; nucleotides outside the gene matches: 4. Germline CDR1 is LGHNA and CDR2 is YSLEER. The CDR3 contains 15 residues.

In its sample, this clone was seen a few times. V gene TRBV21-1 combines with J gene TRBJ2-7; whether TRBD2, the table's D call, matches the DNA was not checked. TRBV21-1 is assigned pseudogene status. This CDR3 has 19 amino acids. The DNA for the CDR3 is TGTGCCAGCAGCAAAATTCGTCCTCTTCGGAGACCAACCACTTACGAGCAGTACTTC. Its translation: CASSKIRPLRRPTTYEQYF.

This chain links TRBV7-2 with TRBJ2-1; D perhaps matches TRBD1 (6 bases). The CDR3 totals 14 residues. With 5 bases removed from V and 9 bases from J, the gap between germline ends came to 17 bases. Germline CDR1 SGHTA, CDR2 FQGNSA. CDR3 sequence: CASSLLTGGSEQFF. CDR3 nucleotide sequence: TGTGCCAGCAGCCTACTGACTGGGGGCAGTGAGCAGTTCTTC.

This rearrangement joins TRBV29-1 to TRBJ2-7; weak D call: TRBD1 (5 bases). Trimming took 6 bases from V and 6 from J, leaving 15 bases between them. There are 12 residues in the CDR3. Per the germline V gene, CDR1 is SQVTM and CDR2 is ANQGSEA. The chain's CDR3 is CSVAKQGSEQYF. The CDR3 DNA reads TGCAGCGTGGCAAAGCAGGGTTCCGAGCAGTACTTC.

The chain is built from TRBV5-6 and TRBJ1-2; maybe TRBD1 (5 bases). CDR1 SGHDT and CDR2 YYEEEE come from the germline V gene. The CDR3 has 13 amino acids. V was clipped by 4 bases and J by 6 bases, with 13 bases between them. The DNA for the CDR3 is TGTGCCAGCAGCCCTAGGGGTGGGGATGGCTACACCTTC. Translating it yields CASSPRGGDGYTF.

This clone has just a few counts. J is TRBJ1-1 and V is TRBV2, with D maybe TRBD1 (6 bases). Trimming stripped 8 bases from V and 4 bases from J, with 14 bases between. Germline V CDR1 and CDR2: SNHLY, FYNNEI. This CDR3 region has 13 residues. This chain's CDR3 is CASGPEQGTEAFF. CDR3 DNA: TGTGCCAGCGGCCCTGAACAGGGCACTGAAGCTTTCTTT.

This clone was detected only a few times. The rearrangement links TRBV30 to TRBJ1-6; D may be TRBD1 (5 bases). CDR3 length: 16 residues. Germline CDR1 is GTSNPN and CDR2 is SVGIG (reference sequence). V lost 0 bases and J lost 0, with 9 bases in between. Written as DNA, the CDR3 is TGTGCCTGGAGTGTACAAAGGGGCTCCTATAATTCACCCCTCCACTTT. It translates to CAWSVQRGSYNSPLHF.

A note on this clone: This same CDR3 is encoded by further DNA sequences in the sample. This chain connects TRBV4-2 to TRBJ1-2; unclear D gene. Trimming cost V 1 base and J 6 bases, with 15 bases left between them. Germline values: CDR1 LGHNA, CDR2 YNFKEQ. This CDR3 region has 15 residues. The CDR3: CASSQVHPGGNGYTF. The CDR3 region has the DNA TGTGCCAGCAGCCAAGTTCATCCTGGAGGGAATGGCTACACCTTC.

This clone was seen a single time. The gene calls are TRBV4-3 and TRBJ1-2, with D tentatively TRBD1 (6 bases). Germline CDR1 is LGHNA and CDR2 is YSLEER. The CDR3 covers 15 residues. The V and J ends lost 0 bases and 5 bases respectively, with 13 bases between them. The CDR3 sequence: CASSQESERGYGYTF. For the CDR3, the DNA is TGCGCCAGCAGCCAAGAATCAGAGAGGGGGTATGGCTACACCTTC.

The chain is built from TRBV7-6 and TRBJ2-7; 8 bases line up with TRBD2. This CDR3 is built from 15 residues. From germline, CDR1 is SGHVS and CDR2 FNYEAQ. V lost 1 base to trimming and J lost 5 bases; unmatched junction nucleotides: 7. CDR3 amino acids: CASSLGTSFSDEQYF. In nucleotides, the CDR3 is TGTGCCAGCAGCTTAGGGACTAGCTTTTCCGACGAGCAGTACTTC.

The V gene is TRBV19, the J gene TRBJ1-1; possibly TRBD1 for D (5 bases). Per the germline V gene, CDR1 is LNHDA and CDR2 is SQIVND (reference sequence). V shed 6 bases and J shed 6 bases, with 8 bases lying between them. This CDR3 spans 11 amino acids. The CDR3 region is CASRVRAEAFF. Here the CDR3 DNA reads TGTGCCAGTAGGGTCAGGGCTGAAGCTTTCTTT.

The chain carries TRBV4-1 and TRBJ2-4; 10 bases map to TRBD1. Germline V gene sequence: CDR1 MGHRA, CDR2 YSYEKL. V shed 0 bases and J 7 bases; nucleotides not matched to a gene: 3. There are 15 residues in the CDR3. CDR3 region: CASSQETGGTNIQYF. The CDR3 bases are TGCGCCAGCAGCCAAGAGACAGGGGGCACGAACATTCAGTACTTC.

The rearrangement uses TRBV4-2 and TRBJ2-7; 10 bases are a match to TRBD1. The trim removed 3 bases at V and 5 bases at J, leaving 10 bases unmatched. The CDR3 is made up of 16 amino acids. Germline V CDR1 and CDR2: LGHNA, YNFKEQ. CDR3 amino acids: CASSQDGQGGFDEQYF. The CDR3, as DNA: TGTGCCAGCAGCCAGGACGGACAGGGGGGATTCGACGAGCAGTACTTC.